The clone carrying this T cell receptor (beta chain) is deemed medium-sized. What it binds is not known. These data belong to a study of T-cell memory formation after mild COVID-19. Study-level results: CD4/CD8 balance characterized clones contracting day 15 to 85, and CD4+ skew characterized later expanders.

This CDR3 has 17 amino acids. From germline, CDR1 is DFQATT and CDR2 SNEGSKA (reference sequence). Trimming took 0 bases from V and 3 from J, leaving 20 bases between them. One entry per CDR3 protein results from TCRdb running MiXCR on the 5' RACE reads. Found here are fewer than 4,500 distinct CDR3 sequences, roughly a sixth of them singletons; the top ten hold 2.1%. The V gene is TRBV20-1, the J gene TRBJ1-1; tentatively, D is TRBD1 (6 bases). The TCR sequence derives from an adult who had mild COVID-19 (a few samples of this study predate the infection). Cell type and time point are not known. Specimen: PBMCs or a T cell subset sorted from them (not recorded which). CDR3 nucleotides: TGCAGTGCTAGAGATAGGGGGACAATAGGCCGAGACACTGAAGCTTTCTTT. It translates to CSARDRGTIGRDTEAFF.